This is a list of T cell receptor beta chains from one sample in a study of blood T cell repertoires in COVID-19. Here immunoSEQ multiplex PCR was the method, and the copy in TCRdb shows in-frame clones only, minus some. This sample carries approximately 54,000 clones, roughly 79% of them seen once, and the ten largest clones take approximately 5.3%. Material for sequencing was peripheral blood. These receptors originate from a woman aged 55-70 years with acute or convalescent COVID-19. Both conserved end residues are part of each CDR3. The order of the fields is clone size, D gene, J gene, V gene, CDR3 DNA, CDR3 protein. The D gene is left open where the match is weak. Some rows mark clone size as missing; the rest say once, few, many or name a class of expanded clone.

NA TRBD1 TRBJ1-1 TRBV6-6 TGTGCCAGCAGTAAGACAGGGGGCGAAGCTTTCTTT CASSKTGGEAFF
NA TRBD2 TRBJ2-7 TRBV5-4 TGTGCCAGCAGCACTGGGACTAGCGGGAGTTTCAACGAGCAGTACTTC CASSTGTSGSFNEQYF
NA TRBD1 TRBJ1-2 TRBV7-8 TGTGCCAGCAGCTTAGGGTCTTGGACAGGGGGCTTTGGCTACACCTTC CASSLGSWTGGFGYTF
few TRBD2 TRBJ2-2 TRBV9 TGTGCCAGCAGCGTGGTGGGACTAGCGGGGACCGGGGAGCTGTTTTTT CASSVVGLAGTGELFF
NA TRBD1 TRBJ1-1 TRBV14 TGTGCCAGCAGCTGGGACAGCGGAGTCACTGAAGCTTTCTTT CASSWDSGVTEAFF
NA NA TRBJ2-7 TRBV18 TGTGCCAGCTCACCACCAGAGGGTCTGGAGCAGTACTTC CASSPPEGLEQYF
NA TRBD1 TRBJ1-1 TRBV6-2/TRBV6-3 TGTGCCAGCAGTTCCCGCGACAGGGCCCTGAACACTGAAGCTTTCTTT CASSSRDRALNTEAFF
NA NA TRBJ1-1 TRBV6-5 TGTGCCAGCAGAACCACAGGGTTAGCTTTCTTT CASRTTGLAFF
NA NA TRBJ2-5 TRBV7-2 TGTGCCAGCAGCTTGACGACAGGAGACGGGGAGACCCAGTACTTC CASSLTTGDGETQYF
NA TRBD1 TRBJ2-1 TRBV28 TGTGCCAGCAGTTTAGGGGGACAGCTCTACAATGAGCAGTTCTTC CASSLGGQLYNEQFF
NA TRBD2 TRBJ2-1 TRBV6-5 TGTGCCAGCAGTTACGGGGTACGGGAGGGGAATGAGCAGTTCTTC CASSYGVREGNEQFF
NA NA TRBJ1-1 TRBV5-1 TGCGCCAGCAGCTTAAGACAGACGAACACTGAAGCTTTCTTT CASSLRQTNTEAFF
NA NA TRBJ1-1 TRBV9 TGTGCCAGCAGCGTAGCTACGCTAGGCAGCGGGAACACTGAAGCTTTCTTT CASSVATLGSGNTEAFF
once NA TRBJ1-6 TRBV6-5 TGTGCCAGCAGCCGGAGCTCCTATAATTCACCCCTCCACTTT CASSRSSYNSPLHF
NA NA TRBJ2-2 TRBV12-5 TGTGCTAGTGGTTTGTTCCAGAACACCGGGGAGCTGTTTTTT CASGLFQNTGELFF
NA NA TRBJ1-1 TRBV4-1 TGCGCCAGCACAGGAGGGAACACTGAAGCTTTCTTT CASTGGNTEAFF
once TRBD2 TRBJ2-5 TRBV7-2 TGTGCCAGCAGCGTACTAGCGGGGAGAAAAGAGACCCAGTACTTC CASSVLAGRKETQYF
NA TRBD1 TRBJ1-1 TRBV14 TGTGCCAGCAGCCAAGGGATGGGACAGGGGAACACTGAAGCTTTCTTT CASSQGMGQGNTEAFF
NA NA TRBJ2-3 TRBV28 TGTGCCAGCAGTTTACCCCCCGTGAACTTATATTTT CASSLPPVNLYF
NA TRBD1 TRBJ1-2 TRBV27 TGTGCCAGCAGTTTAATGAGCACAGGGGTTTCCACTAACTATGGCTACACCTTC CASSLMSTGVSTNYGYTF
NA TRBD2 TRBJ2-4 TRBV14 TGTGCCAGCAGCCATCTGGGAGGGCTCGACATTCAGTACTTC CASSHLGGLDIQYF
NA TRBD2 TRBJ2-1 TRBV7-2 TGTGCCAGCAGTCTACTAGCGGGAGGCCACAATGAGCAGTTCTTC CASSLLAGGHNEQFF
once TRBD2 TRBJ2-5 TRBV19 TGTGCCAGTAGTAGGACTAGGAGCCAAGAGACCCAGTACTTC CASSRTRSQETQYF
NA TRBD1 TRBJ1-1 TRBV7-9 TGTGCCAGCAGCTTGGTCTCAGGGGGGACTGAAGCTTTCTTT CASSLVSGGTEAFF
NA TRBD1 TRBJ2-3 TRBV19 TGTGCCAGTAGAAAGAGGACAGGGAAGACAGATACGCAGTATTTT CASRKRTGKTDTQYF
NA TRBD2 TRBJ2-1 TRBV7-2 TGTGCCAGCAGCCGCACTAGCGGGCCCTACAATGAGCAGTTCTTC CASSRTSGPYNEQFF
NA NA TRBJ1-2 TRBV29-1 TGCAGCGTTGATGCAGGGTACTATGGCTACACCTTC CSVDAGYYGYTF
NA NA TRBJ2-1 TRBV7-6 TGTGCCAGCAGCTTCCCCCCACGGGAGCAGTTCTTC CASSFPPREQFF
few TRBD1 TRBJ1-1 TRBV5-1 TGCGCCAGCAGCTTAAAGGGGACAGGGGGAGCTGAAGCTTTCTTT CASSLKGTGGAEAFF
NA NA TRBJ1-5 TRBV3-1/TRBV3-2 TGTGCCAGCAGCCAAGGGCAGGCGAATCAGCCCCAGCATTTT CASSQGQANQPQHF
NA NA TRBJ1-3 TRBV19 TGTGCCAGTAGGGAGGGAAACACCATATATTTT CASREGNTIYF
NA TRBD1 TRBJ1-2 TRBV6-5 TGTGCCAGCAGTTACGGACAGGGAGGAAGGCTATATGGCTACACCTTC CASSYGQGGRLYGYTF